This TCR beta chain derives from a study of neurological immune-mediated disorders. The CDR3 covers 16 residues. Trimming took off 7 bases at V and 3 bases at J, with 21 bases between the two ends. Germline CDR1 reads SGHRS; CDR2 reads YFSETQ. TCRdb itself ran the 5' RACE reads through MiXCR, one entry per CDR3 protein. Of about 21,000 distinct CDR3 sequences listed, 17% are singletons. This clonotype came up many times. The target antigen is unknown. Overall study results and limits: There was no clinical or MRI feature that showed an association with the multiple sclerosis repertoire cluster.

This TCR derives from a woman aged 18-30 years with multiple sclerosis. J is TRBJ2-3 and V is TRBV5-1; D may match TRBD1 or TRBD2 (6 bases each). Sequences were obtained from CD8+ T cells from blood. The CDR3: CASRATVGGTTDTQYF. CDR3 coding DNA: TGCGCCAGCCGCGCCACCGTCGGGGGCACAACAGATACGCAGTATTTT.